The text below deals with one TCR beta chain. This sample is drawn from a study of blood T cell repertoires in COVID-19. As for the study in general: Acute and convalescent COVID-19 specimens originated in the United States, Italy and Spain. T cells, B-cell-depleted T cells, or PBMCs provided the cDNA or gDNA that served as material.

Assay used: immunoSEQ multiplex PCR; TCRdb lists only in-frame clones, some missing. The repertoire holds tens of thousands of clones, with roughly 92% as singletons. This clonotype was obtained from a human donor in a cohort sampled during active COVID-19. Sequenced material: peripheral blood.

The CDR3 reads CASSSTSGGSYTQYF. CDR3 in DNA: TGTGCCAGCAGCTCGACTAGCGGGGGATCTTATACGCAGTATTTT. The genes are TRBV7-3 and TRBJ2-3; 12 bases match TRBD2. V shed 4 bases, J shed 7 bases, and the junction held 6 bases outside the gene matches. This CDR3 region has 15 residues. Germline assignment: CDR1 SGHTA and CDR2 FQGTGA.